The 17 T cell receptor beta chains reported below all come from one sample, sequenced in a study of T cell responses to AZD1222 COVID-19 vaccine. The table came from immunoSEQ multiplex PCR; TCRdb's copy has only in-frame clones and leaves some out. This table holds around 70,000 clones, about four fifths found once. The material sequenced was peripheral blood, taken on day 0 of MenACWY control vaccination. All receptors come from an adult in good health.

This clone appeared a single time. CDR3 protein: CASSLLAWSSYEQYF. The CDR3 nucleotides are TGTGCCAGCAGCTTGTTGGCCTGGAGCTCCTACGAGCAGTACTTC. J is TRBJ2-7 and V is TRBV5-5, with D unclear. V was trimmed by 1 base and J by 0 bases, leaving 11 bases between them. Germline CDR1 and CDR2: SGHKS and YYEKEE (reference sequence). CDR3 length: 15 amino acids.

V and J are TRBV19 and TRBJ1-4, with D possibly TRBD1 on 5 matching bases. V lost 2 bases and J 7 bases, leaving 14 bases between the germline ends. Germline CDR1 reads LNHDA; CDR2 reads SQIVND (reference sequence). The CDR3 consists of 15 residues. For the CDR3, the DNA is TGTGCCAGTAGTATACCAGGGTCGGGAAGTGAAAAACTGTTTTTT. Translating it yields CASSIPGSGSEKLFF.

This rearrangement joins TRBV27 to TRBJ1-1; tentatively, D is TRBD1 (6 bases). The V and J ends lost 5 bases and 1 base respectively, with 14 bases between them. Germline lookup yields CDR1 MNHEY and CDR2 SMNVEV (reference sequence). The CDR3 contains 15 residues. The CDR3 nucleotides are TGTGCCAGCAGTCCACACAGGGCAAGGAACACTGAAGCTTTCTTT. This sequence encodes CASSPHRARNTEAFF.

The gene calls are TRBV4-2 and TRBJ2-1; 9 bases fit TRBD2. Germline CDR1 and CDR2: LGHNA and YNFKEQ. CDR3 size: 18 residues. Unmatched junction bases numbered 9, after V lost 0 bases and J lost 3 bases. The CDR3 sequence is CASSQELASGALYNEQFF. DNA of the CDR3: TGTGCCAGCAGCCAAGAATTGGCTAGCGGGGCCCTCTACAATGAGCAGTTCTTC.

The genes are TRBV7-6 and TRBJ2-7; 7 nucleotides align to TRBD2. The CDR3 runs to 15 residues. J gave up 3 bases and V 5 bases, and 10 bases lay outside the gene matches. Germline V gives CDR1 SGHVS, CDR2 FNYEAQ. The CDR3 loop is CASSPGRRGIYEQYF. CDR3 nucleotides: TGTGCCAGCAGCCCGGGGAGGCGGGGGATCTACGAGCAGTACTTC.

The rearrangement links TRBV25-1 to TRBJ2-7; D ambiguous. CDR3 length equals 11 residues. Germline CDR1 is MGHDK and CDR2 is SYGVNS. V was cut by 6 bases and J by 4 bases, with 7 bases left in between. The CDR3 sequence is CASRGNYEQYF. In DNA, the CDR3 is TGTGCCAGCAGGGGGAATTACGAGCAGTACTTC.

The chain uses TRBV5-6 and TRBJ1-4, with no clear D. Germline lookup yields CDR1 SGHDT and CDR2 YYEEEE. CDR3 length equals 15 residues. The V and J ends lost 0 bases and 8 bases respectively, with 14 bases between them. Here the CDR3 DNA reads TGTGCCAGCAGCTTGGCTGGCCTCACGGGGGAAAAACTGTTTTTT. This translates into CASSLAGLTGEKLFF.

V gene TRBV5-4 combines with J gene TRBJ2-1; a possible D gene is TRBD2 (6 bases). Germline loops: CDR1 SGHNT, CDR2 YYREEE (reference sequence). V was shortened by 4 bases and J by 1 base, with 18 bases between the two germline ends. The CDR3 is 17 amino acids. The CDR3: CASSDLGLAGSYNEQFF. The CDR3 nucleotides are TGTGCCAGCAGCGACCTGGGATTGGCGGGATCCTACAATGAGCAGTTCTTC.

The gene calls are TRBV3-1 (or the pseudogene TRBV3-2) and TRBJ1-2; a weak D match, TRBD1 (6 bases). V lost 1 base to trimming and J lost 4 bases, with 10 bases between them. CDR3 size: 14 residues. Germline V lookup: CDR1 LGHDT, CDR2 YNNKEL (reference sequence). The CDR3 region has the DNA TGTGCCAGCAGCCAAGGACAGGCGACCTATGGCTACACCTTC. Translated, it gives CASSQGQATYGYTF.

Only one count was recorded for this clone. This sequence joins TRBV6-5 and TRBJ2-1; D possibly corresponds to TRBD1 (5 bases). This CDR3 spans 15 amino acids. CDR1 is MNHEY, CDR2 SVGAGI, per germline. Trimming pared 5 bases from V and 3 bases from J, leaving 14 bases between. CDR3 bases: TGTGCCAGCAGTCCCCGACCCCAGGGCTACAATGAGCAGTTCTTC. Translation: CASSPRPQGYNEQFF.

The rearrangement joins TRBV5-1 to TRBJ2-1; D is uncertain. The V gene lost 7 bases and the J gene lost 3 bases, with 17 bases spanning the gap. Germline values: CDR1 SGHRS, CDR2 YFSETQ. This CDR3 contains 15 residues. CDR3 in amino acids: CASFPGPLSYNEQFF. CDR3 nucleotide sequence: TGCGCCAGCTTCCCAGGCCCTTTAAGCTACAATGAGCAGTTCTTC.

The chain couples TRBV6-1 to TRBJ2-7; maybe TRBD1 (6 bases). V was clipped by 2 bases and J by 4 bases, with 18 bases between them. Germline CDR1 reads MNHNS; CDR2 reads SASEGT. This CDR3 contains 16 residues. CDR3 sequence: CASSEKGGWQSYEQYF. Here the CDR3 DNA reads TGTGCCAGCAGTGAAAAAGGGGGATGGCAATCATACGAGCAGTACTTC.

The CDR3 DNA is TGTGCCAGCAGCGTCAGCGTTACCGAAGGTAACTATGGCTACACCTTC. This translates into CASSVSVTEGNYGYTF. The chain recombines TRBV9 with TRBJ1-2; D unclear. V lost 2 bases, J lost 1 base, and 15 bases lay in between. CDR1 and CDR2 (germline): SGDLS, YYNGEE. The CDR3 is 16 residues long.

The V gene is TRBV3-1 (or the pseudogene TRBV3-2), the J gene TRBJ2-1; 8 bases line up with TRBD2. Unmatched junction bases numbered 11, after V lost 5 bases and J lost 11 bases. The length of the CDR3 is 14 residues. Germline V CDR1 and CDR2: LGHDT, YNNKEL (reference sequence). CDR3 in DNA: TGTGCCAGCAGCGGCCCAGAAAATAGCGGGAAGCAGTTCTTC. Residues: CASSGPENSGKQFF.

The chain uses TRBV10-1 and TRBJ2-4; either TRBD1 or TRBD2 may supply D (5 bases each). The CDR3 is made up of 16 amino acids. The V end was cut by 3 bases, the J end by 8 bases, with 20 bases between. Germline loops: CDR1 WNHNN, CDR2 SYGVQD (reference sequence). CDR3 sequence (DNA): TGCGCCAGCAGTGATCGACCGAGGGGCGAAGGGGACATTCAGTACTTC. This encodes CASSDRPRGEGDIQYF.

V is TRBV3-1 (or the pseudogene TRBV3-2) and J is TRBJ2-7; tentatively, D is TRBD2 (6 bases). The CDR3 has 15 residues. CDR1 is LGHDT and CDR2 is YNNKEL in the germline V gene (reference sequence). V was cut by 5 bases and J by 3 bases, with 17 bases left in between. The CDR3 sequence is CASSTGTQPSYEQYF. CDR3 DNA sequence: TGTGCCAGCAGCACCGGGACTCAACCGAGCTACGAGCAGTACTTC.

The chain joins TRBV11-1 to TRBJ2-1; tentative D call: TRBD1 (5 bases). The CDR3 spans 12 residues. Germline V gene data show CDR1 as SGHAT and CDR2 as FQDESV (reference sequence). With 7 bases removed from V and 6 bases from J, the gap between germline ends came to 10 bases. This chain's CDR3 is CASTKDTNEQFF. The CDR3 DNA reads TGTGCCAGCACCAAGGACACCAATGAGCAGTTCTTC. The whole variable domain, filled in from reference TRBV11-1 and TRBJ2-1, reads EAEVAQSPRYKITEKSQAVAFWCDPISGHATLYWYRQILGQGPELLVQFQDESVVDDSQLPKDRFSAERLKGVDSTLKIQPAELGDSAMYLCASTKDTNEQFFGPGTRLTVL.